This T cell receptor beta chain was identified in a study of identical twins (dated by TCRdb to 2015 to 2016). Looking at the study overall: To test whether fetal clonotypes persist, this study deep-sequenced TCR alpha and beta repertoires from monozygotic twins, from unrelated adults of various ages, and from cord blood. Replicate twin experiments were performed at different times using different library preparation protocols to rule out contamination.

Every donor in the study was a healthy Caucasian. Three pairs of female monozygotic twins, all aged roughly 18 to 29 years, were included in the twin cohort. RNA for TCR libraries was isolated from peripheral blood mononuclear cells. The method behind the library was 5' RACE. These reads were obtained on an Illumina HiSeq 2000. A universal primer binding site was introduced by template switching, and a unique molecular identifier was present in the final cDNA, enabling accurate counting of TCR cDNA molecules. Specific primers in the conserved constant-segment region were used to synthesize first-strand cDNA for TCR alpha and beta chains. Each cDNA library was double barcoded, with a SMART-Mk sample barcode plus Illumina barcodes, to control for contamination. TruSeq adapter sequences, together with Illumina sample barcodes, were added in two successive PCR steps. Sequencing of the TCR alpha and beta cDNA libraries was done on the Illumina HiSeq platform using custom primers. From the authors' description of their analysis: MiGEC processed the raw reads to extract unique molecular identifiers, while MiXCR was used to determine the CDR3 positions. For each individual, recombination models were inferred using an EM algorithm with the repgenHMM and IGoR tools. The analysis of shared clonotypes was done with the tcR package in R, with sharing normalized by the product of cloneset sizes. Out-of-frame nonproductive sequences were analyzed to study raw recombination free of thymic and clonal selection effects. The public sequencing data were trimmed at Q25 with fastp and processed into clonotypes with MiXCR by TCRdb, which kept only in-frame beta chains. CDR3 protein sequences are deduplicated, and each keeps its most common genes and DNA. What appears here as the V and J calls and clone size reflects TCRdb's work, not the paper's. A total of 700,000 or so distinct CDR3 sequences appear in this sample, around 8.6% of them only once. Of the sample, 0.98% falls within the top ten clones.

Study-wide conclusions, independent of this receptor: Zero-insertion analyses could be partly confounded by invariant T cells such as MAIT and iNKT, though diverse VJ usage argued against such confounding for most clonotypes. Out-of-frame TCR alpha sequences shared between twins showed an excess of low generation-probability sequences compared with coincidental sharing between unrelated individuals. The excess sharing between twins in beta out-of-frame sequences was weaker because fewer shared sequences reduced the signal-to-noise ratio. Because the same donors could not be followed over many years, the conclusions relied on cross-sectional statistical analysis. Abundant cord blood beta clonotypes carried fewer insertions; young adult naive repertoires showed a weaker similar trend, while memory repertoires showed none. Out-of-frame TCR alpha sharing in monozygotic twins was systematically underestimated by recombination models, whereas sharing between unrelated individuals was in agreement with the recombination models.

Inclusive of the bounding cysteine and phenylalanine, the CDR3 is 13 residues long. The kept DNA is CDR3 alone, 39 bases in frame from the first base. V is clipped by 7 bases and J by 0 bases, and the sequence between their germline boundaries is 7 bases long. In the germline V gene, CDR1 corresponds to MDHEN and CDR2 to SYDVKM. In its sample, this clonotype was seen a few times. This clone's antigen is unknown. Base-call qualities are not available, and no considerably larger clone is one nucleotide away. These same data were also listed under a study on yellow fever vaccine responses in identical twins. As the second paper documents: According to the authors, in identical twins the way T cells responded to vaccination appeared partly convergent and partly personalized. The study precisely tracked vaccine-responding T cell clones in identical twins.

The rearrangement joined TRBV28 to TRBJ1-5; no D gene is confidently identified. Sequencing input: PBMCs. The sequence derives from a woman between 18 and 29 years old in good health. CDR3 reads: CASTQYSNQPQHF. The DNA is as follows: TGTGCCAGCACACAGTATAGCAATCAGCCCCAGCATTTT.